This TCR beta chain was sequenced for a study of blood T cell repertoires in COVID-19. Across the whole study: Recovered status in Cohort 3 required two negative PCRs, clearance, or symptom resolution. The analysed material was cDNA or gDNA that came from T cells, B-cell-depleted T cells, or PBMCs.

Data came from immunoSEQ multiplex PCR; TCRdb stores just in-frame clones and leaves some out. The sample carries around 290,000 clones, roughly 91% recorded once. The CDR3 extends over 15 amino acids. The V end was cut by 5 bases, the J end by 5 bases, with 16 bases between. CDR1 and CDR2 (germline): LNHDA, SQIVND (reference sequence). Assignment of participants to cohorts was predicated upon participant-reported clinical history. Only a few counts were recorded for this clone. The chain couples TRBV19 to TRBJ2-1; weak D call: TRBD1 (6 bases). The TCR was taken from an older woman in a cohort exposed to, infected with or recovered from COVID-19 (not recorded which). What was sequenced was PBMCs or T cells enriched from blood (not recorded which). CDR3 in DNA: TGTGCCAGTAGTTCATACAGGGTTACGGACAATGAGCAGTTCTTC. Protein product: CASSSYRVTDNEQFF.